This T cell receptor (beta chain) was identified during a study of blood T cell repertoires in COVID-19. Study context: T cells, B-cell-depleted T cells, or PBMCs supplied cDNA or gDNA.

The CDR3 totals 14 residues. CDR1 MNHEY and CDR2 SMNVEV come from the germline V gene (reference sequence). Trimming removed 4 bases from V and 6 bases from J; junction bases left unmatched: 5. Profiling relied on immunoSEQ multiplex PCR, and the TCRdb table lists in-frame clones only, not all of them. The data hold about 24,000 clones, with 80% to 90% observed a single time. This TCR was sampled from a man in his 70s with acute or convalescent COVID-19. This chain uses TRBV27 with TRBJ1-5; 8 positions match TRBD1. What was sequenced was peripheral blood. CDR3: CASSYGQGGQPQHF. For the CDR3, the DNA is TGTGCCAGCAGTTACGGACAGGGCGGTCAGCCCCAGCATTTT.